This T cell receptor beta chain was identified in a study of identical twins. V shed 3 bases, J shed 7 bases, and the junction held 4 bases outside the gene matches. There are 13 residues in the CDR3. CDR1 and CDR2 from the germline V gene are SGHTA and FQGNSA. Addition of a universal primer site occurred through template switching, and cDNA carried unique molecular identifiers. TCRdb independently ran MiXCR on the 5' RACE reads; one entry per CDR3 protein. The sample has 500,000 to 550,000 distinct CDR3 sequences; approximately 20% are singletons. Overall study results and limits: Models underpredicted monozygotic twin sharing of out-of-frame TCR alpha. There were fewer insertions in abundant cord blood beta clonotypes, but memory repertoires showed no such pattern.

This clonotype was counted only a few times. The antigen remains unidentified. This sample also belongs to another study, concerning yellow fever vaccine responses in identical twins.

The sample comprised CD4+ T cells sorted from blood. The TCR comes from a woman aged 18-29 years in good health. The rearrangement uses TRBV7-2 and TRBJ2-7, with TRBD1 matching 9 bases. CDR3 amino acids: CASSLWTGEEQYF. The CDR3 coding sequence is TGTGCCAGCAGCTTGTGGACAGGGGAAGAGCAGTACTTC.